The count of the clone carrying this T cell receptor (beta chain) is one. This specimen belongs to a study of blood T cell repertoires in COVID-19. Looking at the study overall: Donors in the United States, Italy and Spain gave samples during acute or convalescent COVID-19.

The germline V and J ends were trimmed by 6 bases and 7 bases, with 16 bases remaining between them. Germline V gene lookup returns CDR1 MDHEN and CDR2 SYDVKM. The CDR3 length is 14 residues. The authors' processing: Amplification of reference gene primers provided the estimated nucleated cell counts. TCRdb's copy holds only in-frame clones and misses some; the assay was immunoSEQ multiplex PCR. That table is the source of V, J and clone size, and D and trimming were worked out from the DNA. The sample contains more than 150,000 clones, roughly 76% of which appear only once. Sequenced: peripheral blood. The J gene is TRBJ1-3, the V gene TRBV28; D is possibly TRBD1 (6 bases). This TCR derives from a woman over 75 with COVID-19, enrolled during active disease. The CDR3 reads CASRTEAGVNTIYF. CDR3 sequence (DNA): TGTGCCAGCAGAACTGAAGCAGGGGTGAACACCATATATTTT.